Described below is a single T cell receptor beta chain sequence and its context. Its cognate antigen is unknown. Clones were read by immunoSEQ multiplex PCR, and TCRdb kept only the in-frame ones, dropping some. The sample shows hundreds of thousands of clones, 89% of them seen only once. The sample originates from a study of Ad26.COV2.S vaccination and SARS-CoV-2 variants. Turning to the study itself: Dosing was one shot or two shots 56 days apart.

There are 20 residues in the CDR3. Germline V gene data show CDR1 as SGHKS and CDR2 as YYEKEE (reference sequence). V was cut by 4 bases and J by 4 bases, with 27 bases left in between. Treatment meaning: roughly 20 received Ad26.COV2.S at low or high dose, single or two shots; several received placebo; per-sample allocation not given. Repertoires come from day 63 after the first vaccine or placebo injection. Study results and limitations: Vaccinees displayed broader spike-specific TCR repertoires than placebo recipients. Measurements of TCR breadth and depth may have given underestimates of the total T cell responses.

The chain is built from TRBV5-5 and TRBJ2-6; D uncertain. Sequenced material: peripheral blood, taken in a trial of Ad26.COV2.S vaccine versus placebo. The origin of this receptor is a person between 18 and 59 years old who received the Ad26.COV2.S COVID-19 vaccine or a placebo. The CDR3 region has the DNA TGTGCCAGCAGCAAAACTCTGTCCGGGCCGATGGGGTCCGGGGCCAACGTCCTGACTTTC. It is translated as CASSKTLSGPMGSGANVLTF.